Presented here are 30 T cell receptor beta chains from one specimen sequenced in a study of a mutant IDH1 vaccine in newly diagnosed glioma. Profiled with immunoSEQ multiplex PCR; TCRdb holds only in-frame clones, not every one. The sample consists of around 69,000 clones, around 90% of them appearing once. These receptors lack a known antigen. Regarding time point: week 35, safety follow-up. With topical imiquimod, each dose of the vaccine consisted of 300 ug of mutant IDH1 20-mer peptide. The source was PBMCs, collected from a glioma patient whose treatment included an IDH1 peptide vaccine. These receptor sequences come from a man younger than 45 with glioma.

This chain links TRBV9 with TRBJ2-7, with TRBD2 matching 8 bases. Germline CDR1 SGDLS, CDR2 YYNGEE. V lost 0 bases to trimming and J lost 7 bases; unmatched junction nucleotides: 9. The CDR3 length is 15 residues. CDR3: CASSVAPGGQFEQYF. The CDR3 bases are TGTGCCAGCAGCGTAGCTCCGGGGGGGCAATTTGAGCAGTACTTC. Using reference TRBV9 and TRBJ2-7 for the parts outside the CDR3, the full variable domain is DSGVTQTPKHLITATGQRVTLRCSPRSGDLSVYWYQQSLDQGLQFLIQYYNGEERAKGNILERFSAQQFPDLHSELNLSSLELGDSALYFCASSVAPGGQFEQYFGPGTRLTVT.

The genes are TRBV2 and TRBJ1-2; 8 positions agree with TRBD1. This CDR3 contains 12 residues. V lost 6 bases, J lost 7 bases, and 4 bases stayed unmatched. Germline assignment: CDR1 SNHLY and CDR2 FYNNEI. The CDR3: CASSPGGFGYTF. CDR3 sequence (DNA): TGTGCCAGCAGCCCAGGGGGCTTTGGCTACACCTTC.

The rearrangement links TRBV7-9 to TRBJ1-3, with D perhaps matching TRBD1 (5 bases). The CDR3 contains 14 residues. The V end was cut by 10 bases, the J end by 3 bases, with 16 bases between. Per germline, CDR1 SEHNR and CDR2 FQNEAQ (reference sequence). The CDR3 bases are TGTGCCATTAATCCAGGGTTTGGTGGAAACACCATATATTTT. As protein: CAINPGFGGNTIYF.

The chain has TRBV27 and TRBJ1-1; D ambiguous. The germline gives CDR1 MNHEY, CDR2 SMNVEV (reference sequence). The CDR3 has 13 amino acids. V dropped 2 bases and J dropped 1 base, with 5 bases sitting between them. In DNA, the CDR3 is TGTGCCAGCAGTTTAGTTGAGAACACTGAAGCTTTCTTT. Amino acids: CASSLVENTEAFF.

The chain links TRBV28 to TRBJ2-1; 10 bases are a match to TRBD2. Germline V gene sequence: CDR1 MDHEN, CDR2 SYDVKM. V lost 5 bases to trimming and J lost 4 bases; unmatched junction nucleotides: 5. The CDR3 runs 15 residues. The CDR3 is CASSPLAGLYNEQFF. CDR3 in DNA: TGTGCCAGCAGTCCACTAGCGGGACTATACAATGAGCAGTTCTTC.

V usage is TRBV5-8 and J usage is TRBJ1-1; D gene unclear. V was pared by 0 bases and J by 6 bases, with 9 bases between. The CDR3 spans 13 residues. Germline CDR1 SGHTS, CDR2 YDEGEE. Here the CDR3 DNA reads TGTGCCAGCAGCTTGGAATCGGCGGCTGAAGCTTTCTTT. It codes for CASSLESAAEAFF.

CDR3 loop: CASSLEAGSSRSPLHF. The CDR3 DNA sequence: TGTGCCAGCAGCTTAGAGGCAGGGAGCTCCCGATCACCCCTCCACTTT. The J gene is TRBJ1-6, the V gene TRBV7-6, with D possibly TRBD1 on 5 matching bases. Trimming removed 1 base at V and 10 bases at J, with 17 bases between. Germline-derived CDR1 and CDR2 are SGHVS and FNYEAQ. The CDR3 extends over 16 amino acids. Full variable domain (rest looked up from reference TRBV7-6 and TRBJ1-6): GAGVSQSPRYKVTKRGQDVALRCDPISGHVSLYWYRQALGQGPEFLTYFNYEAQQDKSGLPNDRFSAERPEGSISTLTIQRTEQRDSAMYRCASSLEAGSSRSPLHFGNGTRLTVT.

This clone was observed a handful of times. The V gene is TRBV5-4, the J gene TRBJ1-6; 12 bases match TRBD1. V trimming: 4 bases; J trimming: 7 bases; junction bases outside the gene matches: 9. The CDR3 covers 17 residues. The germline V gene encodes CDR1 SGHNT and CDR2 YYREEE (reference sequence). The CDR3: CASSRGGTGGSNSPLHF. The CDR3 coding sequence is TGTGCCAGCAGCCGGGGAGGGACAGGGGGCTCGAATTCACCCCTCCACTTT.

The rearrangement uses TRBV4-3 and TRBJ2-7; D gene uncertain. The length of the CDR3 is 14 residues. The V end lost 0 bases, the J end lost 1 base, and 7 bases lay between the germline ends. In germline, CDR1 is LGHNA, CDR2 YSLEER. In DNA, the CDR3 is TGCGCCAGCAGCCAAGATTGGGTGTCCTACGAGCAGTACTTC. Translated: CASSQDWVSYEQYF.

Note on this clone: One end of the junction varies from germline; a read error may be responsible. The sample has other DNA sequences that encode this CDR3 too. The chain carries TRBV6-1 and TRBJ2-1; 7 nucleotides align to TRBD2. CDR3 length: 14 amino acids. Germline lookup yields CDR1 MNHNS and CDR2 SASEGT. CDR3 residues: CASSGLADYNEQFF. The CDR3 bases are TGTGCCAGCAGTGGGCTAGCGGACTACAACGAGCAGTTCTTC.

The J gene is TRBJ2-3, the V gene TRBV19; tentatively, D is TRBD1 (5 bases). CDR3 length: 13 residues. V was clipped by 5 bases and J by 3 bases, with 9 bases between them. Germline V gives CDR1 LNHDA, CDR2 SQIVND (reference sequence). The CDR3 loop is CASSLSGTDTQYF. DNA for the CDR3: TGTGCCAGTAGTTTATCAGGGACAGATACGCAGTATTTT.

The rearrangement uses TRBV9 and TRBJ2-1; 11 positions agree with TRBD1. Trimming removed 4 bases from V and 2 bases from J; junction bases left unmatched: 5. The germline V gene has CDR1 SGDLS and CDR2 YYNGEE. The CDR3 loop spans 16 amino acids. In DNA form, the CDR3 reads TGTGCCAGCAGCCCCGGGACAGGGGGACCCTACAATGAGCAGTTCTTC. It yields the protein CASSPGTGGPYNEQFF.

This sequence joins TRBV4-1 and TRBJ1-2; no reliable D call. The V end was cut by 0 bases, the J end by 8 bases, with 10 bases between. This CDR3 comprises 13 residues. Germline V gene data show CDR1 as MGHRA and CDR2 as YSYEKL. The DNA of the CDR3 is TGCGCCAGCAGCCAAGATGTCCGAAAGGGCTACACCTTC. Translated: CASSQDVRKGYTF.

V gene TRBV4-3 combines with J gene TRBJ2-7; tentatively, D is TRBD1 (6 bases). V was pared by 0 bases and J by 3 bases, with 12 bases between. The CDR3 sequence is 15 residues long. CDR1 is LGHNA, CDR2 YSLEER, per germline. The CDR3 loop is CASSQDRDTFYEQYF. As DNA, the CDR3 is TGCGCCAGCAGCCAAGATAGGGACACCTTCTACGAGCAGTACTTC.

CDR3 in DNA: TGTGCCAGCAGCTTAGTGATGAGACAAGAGACCCAGTACTTC. This codes for CASSLVMRQETQYF. V usage is TRBV7-2 and J usage is TRBJ2-5; D unresolved. V was pared by 1 base and J by 2 bases, with 8 bases between. The CDR3 has 14 amino acids. Germline assignment: CDR1 SGHTA and CDR2 FQGNSA.

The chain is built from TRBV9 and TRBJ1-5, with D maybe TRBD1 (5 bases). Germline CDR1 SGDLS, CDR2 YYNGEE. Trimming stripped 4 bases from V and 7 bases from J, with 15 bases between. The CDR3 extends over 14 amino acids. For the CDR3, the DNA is TGTGCCAGCAGCCCCGACAGTTTTTTCCAGCCCCAGCATTTT. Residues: CASSPDSFFQPQHF. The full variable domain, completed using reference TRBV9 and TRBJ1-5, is DSGVTQTPKHLITATGQRVTLRCSPRSGDLSVYWYQQSLDQGLQFLIQYYNGEERAKGNILERFSAQQFPDLHSELNLSSLELGDSALYFCASSPDSFFQPQHFGDGTRLSIL.

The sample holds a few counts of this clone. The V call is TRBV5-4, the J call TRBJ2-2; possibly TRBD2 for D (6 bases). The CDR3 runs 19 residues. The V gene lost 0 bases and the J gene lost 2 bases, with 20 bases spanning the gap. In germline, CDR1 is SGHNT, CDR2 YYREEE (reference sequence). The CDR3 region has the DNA TGTGCCAGCAGCTTGGACAAGGGCCTACCGGGAGTAAACACCGGGGAGCTGTTTTTT. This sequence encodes CASSLDKGLPGVNTGELFF. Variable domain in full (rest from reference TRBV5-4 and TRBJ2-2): ETGVTQSPTHLIKTRGQQVTLRCSSQSGHNTVSWYQQALGQGPQFIFQYYREEENGRGNFPPRFSGLQFPNYSSELNVNALELDDSALYLCASSLDKGLPGVNTGELFFGEGSRLTVL.

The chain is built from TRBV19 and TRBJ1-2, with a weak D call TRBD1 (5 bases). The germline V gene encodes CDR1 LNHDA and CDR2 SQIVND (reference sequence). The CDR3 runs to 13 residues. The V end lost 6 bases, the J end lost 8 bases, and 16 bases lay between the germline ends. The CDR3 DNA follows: TGTGCCAGTAGCGCCCGAGGGGATTGGGGCTACACCTTC. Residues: CASSARGDWGYTF.

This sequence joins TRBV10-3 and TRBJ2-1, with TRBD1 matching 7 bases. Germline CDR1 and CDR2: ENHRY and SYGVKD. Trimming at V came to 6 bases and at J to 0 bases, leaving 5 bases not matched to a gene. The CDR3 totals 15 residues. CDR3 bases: TGTGCCATCAGCGGGGACAGTTCCTCCTACAATGAGCAGTTCTTC. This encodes CAISGDSSSYNEQFF.

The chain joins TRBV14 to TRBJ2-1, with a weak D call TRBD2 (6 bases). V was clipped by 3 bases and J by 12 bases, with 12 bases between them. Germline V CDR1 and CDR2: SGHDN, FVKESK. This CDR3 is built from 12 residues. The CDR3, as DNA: TGTGCCAGCAGCCACTTCCCCGGGGGGCAGTTCTTC. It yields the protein CASSHFPGGQFF.

The CDR3 here is CASSLVQGEAFF. The CDR3 DNA reads TGTGCCAGCAGCTTGGTACAGGGGGAAGCTTTCTTT. This chain links TRBV5-4 with TRBJ1-1; TRBD1 agrees at 7 bases. The CDR3 extends over 12 amino acids. Germline V gene sequence: CDR1 SGHNT, CDR2 YYREEE (reference sequence). Trimming at V came to 0 bases and at J to 8 bases, leaving 1 base not matched to a gene.

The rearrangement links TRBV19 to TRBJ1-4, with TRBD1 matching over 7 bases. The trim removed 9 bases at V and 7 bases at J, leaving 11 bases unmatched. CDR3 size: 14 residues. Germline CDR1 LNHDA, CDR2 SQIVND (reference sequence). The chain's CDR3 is CASSPRRDSEKLFF. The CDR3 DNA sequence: TGTGCCAGCTCCCCCCGACGGGACAGTGAAAAACTGTTTTTT.

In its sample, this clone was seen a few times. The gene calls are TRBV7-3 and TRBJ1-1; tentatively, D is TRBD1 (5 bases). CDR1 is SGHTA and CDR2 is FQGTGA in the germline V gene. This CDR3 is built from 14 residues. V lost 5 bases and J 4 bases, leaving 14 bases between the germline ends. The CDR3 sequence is CASSPTRGGTEAFF. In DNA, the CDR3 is TGTGCCAGCAGCCCAACCCGGGGGGGCACTGAAGCTTTCTTT. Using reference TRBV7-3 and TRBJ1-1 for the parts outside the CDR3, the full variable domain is GAGVSQTPSNKVTEKGKYVELRCDPISGHTALYWYRQSLGQGPEFLIYFQGTGAADDSGLPNDRFFAVRPEGSVSTLKIQRTERGDSAVYLCASSPTRGGTEAFFGQGTRLTVV.

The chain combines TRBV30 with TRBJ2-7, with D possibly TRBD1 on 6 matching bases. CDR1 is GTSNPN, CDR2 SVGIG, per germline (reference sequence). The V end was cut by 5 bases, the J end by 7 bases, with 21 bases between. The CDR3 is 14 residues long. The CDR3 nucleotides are TGTGCCTGGTCGAAAGACGGCGTAGGGGGAGAGCAGTACTTC. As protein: CAWSKDGVGGEQYF.

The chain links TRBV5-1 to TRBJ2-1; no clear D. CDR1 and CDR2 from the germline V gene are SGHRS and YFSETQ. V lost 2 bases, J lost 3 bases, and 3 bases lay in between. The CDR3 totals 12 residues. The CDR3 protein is CASSLLYNEQFF. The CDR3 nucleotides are TGCGCCAGCAGCTTACTCTACAATGAGCAGTTCTTC.

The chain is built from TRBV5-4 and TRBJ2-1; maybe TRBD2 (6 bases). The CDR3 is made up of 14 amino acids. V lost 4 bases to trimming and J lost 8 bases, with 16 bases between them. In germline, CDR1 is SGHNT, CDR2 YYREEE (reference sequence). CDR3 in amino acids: CASSPAGGLHEQFF. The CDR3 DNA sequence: TGTGCCAGCAGCCCAGCTGGAGGGCTGCATGAGCAGTTCTTC. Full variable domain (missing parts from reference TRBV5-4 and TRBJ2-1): ETGVTQSPTHLIKTRGQQVTLRCSSQSGHNTVSWYQQALGQGPQFIFQYYREEENGRGNFPPRFSGLQFPNYSSELNVNALELDDSALYLCASSPAGGLHEQFFGPGTRLTVL.

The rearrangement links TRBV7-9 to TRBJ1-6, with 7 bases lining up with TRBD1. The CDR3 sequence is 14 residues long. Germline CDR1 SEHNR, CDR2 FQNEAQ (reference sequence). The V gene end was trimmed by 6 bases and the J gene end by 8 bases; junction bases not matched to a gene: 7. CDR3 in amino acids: CASRGRQGDSPLHF. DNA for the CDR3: TGTGCCAGCAGGGGAAGACAGGGAGATTCACCCCTCCACTTT.

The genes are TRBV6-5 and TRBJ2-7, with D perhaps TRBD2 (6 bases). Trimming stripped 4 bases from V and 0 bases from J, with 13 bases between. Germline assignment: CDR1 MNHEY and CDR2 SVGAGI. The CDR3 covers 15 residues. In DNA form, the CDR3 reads TGTGCCAGCAGTTCATTAGCGGAATCCTCCTACGAGCAGTACTTC. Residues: CASSSLAESSYEQYF.

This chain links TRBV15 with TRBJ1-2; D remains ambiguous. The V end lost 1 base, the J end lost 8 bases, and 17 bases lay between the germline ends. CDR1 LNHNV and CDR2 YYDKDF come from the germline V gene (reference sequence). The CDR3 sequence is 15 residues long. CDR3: CATSRAAPGVGGYTF. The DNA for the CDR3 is TGTGCCACCAGCAGAGCTGCCCCAGGTGTAGGGGGCTACACCTTC.

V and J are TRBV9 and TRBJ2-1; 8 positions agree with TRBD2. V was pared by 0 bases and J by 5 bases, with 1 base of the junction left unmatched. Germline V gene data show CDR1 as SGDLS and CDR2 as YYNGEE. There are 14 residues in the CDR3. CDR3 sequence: CASSVEAGDNEQFF. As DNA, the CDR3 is TGTGCCAGCAGCGTAGAAGCGGGAGACAATGAGCAGTTCTTC.